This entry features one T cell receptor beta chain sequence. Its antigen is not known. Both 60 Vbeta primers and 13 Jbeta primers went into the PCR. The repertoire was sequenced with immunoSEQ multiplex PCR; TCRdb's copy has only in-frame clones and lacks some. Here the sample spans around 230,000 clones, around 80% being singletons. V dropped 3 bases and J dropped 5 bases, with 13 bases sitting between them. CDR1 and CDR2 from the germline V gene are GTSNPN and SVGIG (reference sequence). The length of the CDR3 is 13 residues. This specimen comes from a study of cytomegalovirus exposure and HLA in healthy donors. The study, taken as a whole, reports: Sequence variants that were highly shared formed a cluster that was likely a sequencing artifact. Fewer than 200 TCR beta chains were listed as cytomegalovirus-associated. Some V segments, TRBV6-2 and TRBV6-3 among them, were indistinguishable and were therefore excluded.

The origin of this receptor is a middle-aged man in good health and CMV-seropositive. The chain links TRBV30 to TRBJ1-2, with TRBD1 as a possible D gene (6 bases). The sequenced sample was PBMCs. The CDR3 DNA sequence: TGTGCCTGGAGCCCCCCAGGGGATTATGGCTACACCTTC. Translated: CAWSPPGDYGYTF.